Following are 12 T cell receptor beta chains from one sample sequenced in a study of blood T cell repertoires in COVID-19. Clones were sequenced by immunoSEQ multiplex PCR, and TCRdb holds only the in-frame ones, with some missing. The top ten hold around 2.5% of the sample, which has over 250,000 clones, 90% seen once. Sequenced input: PBMCs or T cells enriched from blood (not recorded which). The source of these receptors is a man in his sixties who had recovered from COVID-19.

The chain carries TRBV29-1 and TRBJ1-5; maybe TRBD1 (5 bases). The CDR3 loop spans 14 amino acids. Germline lookup yields CDR1 SQVTM and CDR2 ANQGSEA. V lost 4 bases to trimming and J lost 1 base, with 11 bases between them. This chain's CDR3 is CSVAQGGSNQPQHF. CDR3 in DNA: TGCAGCGTTGCCCAGGGAGGAAGCAATCAGCCCCAGCATTTT. The whole variable domain, remainder taken from reference TRBV29-1 and TRBJ1-5, is SAVISQKPSRDICQRGTSLTIQCQVDSQVTMMFWYRQQPGQSLTLIATANQGSEATYESGFVIDKFPISRPNLTFSTLTVSNMSPEDSSIYLCSVAQGGSNQPQHFGDGTRLSIL.

This sequence joins TRBV2 and TRBJ2-6, with D possibly matching TRBD1 (5 bases). Germline CDR1 SNHLY, CDR2 FYNNEI. The CDR3 covers 16 residues. V lost 8 bases and J lost 0, with 14 bases in between. The CDR3 DNA is TGTGCCAGCTATCAGGGTAGGAACTCTGGGGCCAACGTCCTGACTTTC. It yields the protein CASYQGRNSGANVLTF.

The gene calls are TRBV5-1 and TRBJ2-6; D ambiguous. The ends were cut back, 3 bases at V and 0 bases at J, with 7 bases in the middle. The germline CDR1 and CDR2 sequences are SGHRS and YFSETQ. The CDR3 has 15 amino acids. The CDR3 reads CASSSQLSGANVLTF. CDR3 nucleotide sequence: TGCGCCAGCAGCTCACAGCTCTCTGGGGCCAACGTCCTGACTTTC.

The rearrangement links TRBV28 to TRBJ2-7, with D possibly TRBD1 on 6 matching bases. The ends were cut back, 1 base at V and 0 bases at J, with 10 bases in the middle. This CDR3 has 15 residues. Germline CDR1 MDHEN, CDR2 SYDVKM. The CDR3 DNA sequence: TGTGCCAGCAGTTTATCGGCAGGGGTCTCCTACGAGCAGTACTTC. It is translated as CASSLSAGVSYEQYF.

The count of this clone is one. The chain couples TRBV4-3 to TRBJ2-1; D is uncertain. In germline, CDR1 is LGHNA, CDR2 YSLEER. The V gene lost 0 bases and the J gene lost 9 bases, with 24 bases spanning the gap. The CDR3 consists of 18 residues. For the CDR3, the DNA is TGCGCCAGCAGCCAAGATTTCCCCCCCCTAGTCGCTATGAGTGAGCAGTTCTTC. It is translated as CASSQDFPPLVAMSEQFF.

This chain uses TRBV7-2 with TRBJ2-7, with D tentatively TRBD1 (5 bases). The CDR3 has 14 residues. The germline V gene encodes CDR1 SGHTA and CDR2 FQGNSA. V was clipped by 3 bases and J by 0 bases, with 9 bases between them. The CDR3 bases are TGTGCCAGCAGCTTCCAGGGTACCTCCTACGAGCAGTACTTC. Protein sequence: CASSFQGTSYEQYF.

J is TRBJ2-3 and V is TRBV2; 13 bases align to TRBD2. The CDR3 is 17 amino acids. Trimming cost V 7 bases and J 6 bases; bases outside gene matches: 13. Per the germline V gene, CDR1 is SNHLY and CDR2 is FYNNEI. The CDR3 region has the DNA TGTGCCAGCAAGATACTAGCGGGGGGGCGAGGAAGGGATACGCAGTATTTT. Translation gives CASKILAGGRGRDTQYF.

The chain recombines TRBV27 with TRBJ1-5, with D possibly matching TRBD1 (5 bases). V was clipped by 4 bases and J by 1 base, with 8 bases between them. The CDR3 contains 14 residues. CDR1 is MNHEY and CDR2 is SMNVEV in the germline V gene (reference sequence). CDR3 loop: CASSSRASNQPQHF. In nucleotides, the CDR3 is TGTGCCAGCAGTTCCAGGGCAAGCAATCAGCCCCAGCATTTT.

This chain uses TRBV6-1 with TRBJ2-3; D possibly corresponds to TRBD2 (6 bases). CDR1 and CDR2 from the germline V gene are MNHNS and SASEGT. Trimming left V 2 bases short and J 6 bases short, with 9 bases between. The CDR3 is made up of 13 amino acids. CDR3: CASSERLVDTQYF. The CDR3 DNA is TGTGCCAGCAGTGAACGACTAGTGGATACGCAGTATTTT.

The chain links TRBV10-2 to TRBJ2-5, with a possible D match to TRBD1 (6 bases). The CDR3 contains 14 residues. The germline CDR1 and CDR2 sequences are WSHSY and SAAADI. V lost 6 bases, J lost 3 bases, and 14 bases lay in between. The CDR3 DNA reads as TGCGCCAGCAGGACAGGCGTTGGGGAAGAGACCCAGTACTTC. This codes for CASRTGVGEETQYF.

The chain's CDR3 is CASSLGQREQFF. CDR3 nucleotides: TGTGCCAGCAGCTTAGGGCAGCGTGAGCAGTTCTTC. The chain carries TRBV7-9 and TRBJ2-1; no clear D. Germline CDR1 and CDR2: SEHNR and FQNEAQ (reference sequence). CDR3 length equals 12 residues. Trimming took off 1 base at V and 9 bases at J, with 7 bases between the two ends.

The chain carries TRBV7-9 and TRBJ2-2, with 8 bases that match TRBD1. Trimming took 6 bases from V and 5 from J; bases not matched to a gene: 11. The CDR3 runs 16 residues. Germline loops: CDR1 SEHNR, CDR2 FQNEAQ (reference sequence). The CDR3 is CASSLPPGGGTGELFF. The CDR3 region has the DNA TGTGCCAGCAGTCTCCCCCCAGGGGGCGGGACCGGGGAGCTGTTTTTT.